The 22 T cell receptor beta chains below all came from one sample that was sequenced in a study of beta chain features in type 1 diabetes. All of the isolated RNA was reverse transcribed, so expressed TCRB transcripts were sequenced. Profiled with immunoSEQ multiplex PCR; TCRdb holds only in-frame clones, not every one. The sample lists hundreds of thousands of clones; about a sixth were seen once. Sequencing was carried out using naive CD4+ T cells from blood. All receptors come from a man between 18 and 29 years old in good health.

In this sample, this clone turned up a few times. The rearrangement joins TRBV9 to TRBJ1-5; TRBD1 is a possible D gene (5 bases). The V end lost 3 bases, the J end lost 2 bases, and 9 bases lay between the germline ends. The length of the CDR3 is 14 residues. Germline CDR1 and CDR2: SGDLS and YYNGEE. This CDR3 is CASSGGDGNQPQHF. The CDR3 DNA reads TGTGCCAGCAGCGGGGGCGATGGCAATCAGCCCCAGCATTTT. The whole variable domain, filled in from reference TRBV9 and TRBJ1-5, reads DSGVTQTPKHLITATGQRVTLRCSPRSGDLSVYWYQQSLDQGLQFLIQYYNGEERAKGNILERFSAQQFPDLHSELNLSSLELGDSALYFCASSGGDGNQPQHFGDGTRLSIL.

There are a few counts of this clone. This chain connects TRBV7-9 to TRBJ2-7; 8 positions agree with TRBD1. The CDR3 contains 16 residues. Germline V gene lookup returns CDR1 SEHNR and CDR2 FQNEAQ (reference sequence). The ends lost 5 bases at V and 5 bases at J; junction bases unmatched: 14. The CDR3 nucleotides read TGTGCCAGCAGCCCCTTCGGGCGACAGGGGTTAGACGAGCAGTACTTC. The encoded protein is CASSPFGRQGLDEQYF.

This sequence joins TRBV9 and TRBJ2-1; TRBD1 matches at 12 bases. This CDR3 region has 14 residues. Germline CDR1 and CDR2: SGDLS and YYNGEE. The V gene end was trimmed by 3 bases and the J gene end by 8 bases; junction bases not matched to a gene: 3. The DNA of the CDR3 is TGTGCCAGCAGCGCGGGACAGGGGGCAGATGAGCAGTTCTTC. This gives the protein CASSAGQGADEQFF.

This clone was detected a few times. The chain links TRBV29-1 to TRBJ1-5, with TRBD1 identical over 8 bases. V lost 5 bases, J lost 6 bases, and 6 bases stayed unmatched. Germline V gives CDR1 SQVTM, CDR2 ANQGSEA. The CDR3 covers 13 residues. The CDR3 DNA is TGCAGCGTTCTGGACAGGGAGGGTCAGCCCCAGCATTTT. It encodes CSVLDREGQPQHF. The full variable domain, rest sourced from reference TRBV29-1 and TRBJ1-5, is SAVISQKPSRDICQRGTSLTIQCQVDSQVTMMFWYRQQPGQSLTLIATANQGSEATYESGFVIDKFPISRPNLTFSTLTVSNMSPEDSSIYLCSVLDREGQPQHFGDGTRLSIL.

This rearrangement joins TRBV5-1 to TRBJ2-3; 9 bases fit TRBD2. Trimming took 5 bases from V and 0 from J; bases not matched to a gene: 7. This CDR3 region has 16 residues. Germline V gene lookup returns CDR1 SGHRS and CDR2 YFSETQ. CDR3 coding DNA: TGCGCCAGCAGTCCTCGCGGGGGGGCCAGCACAGATACGCAGTATTTT. The encoded protein is CASSPRGGASTDTQYF.

This chain connects TRBV9 to TRBJ2-5; 8 bases match TRBD2. V dropped 0 bases and J dropped 1; count of bases not matched to a gene: 8. CDR3 length: 17 residues. CDR1 is SGDLS and CDR2 is YYNGEE in the germline V gene. The CDR3 here is CASSVALVAGLQETQYF. The CDR3 bases are TGTGCCAGCAGCGTAGCTTTAGTAGCGGGACTCCAAGAGACCCAGTACTTC.

Details on this clone: This sample also contains other DNA sequences that code for the same CDR3. This chain joins TRBV7-9 and TRBJ1-5, with D unclear. V was pared by 0 bases and J by 4 bases, with 10 bases between. Germline CDR1 reads SEHNR; CDR2 reads FQNEAQ (reference sequence). The CDR3 runs to 15 residues. This CDR3 is CASSLAAGSNQPQHF. The CDR3 DNA is TGTGCCAGCAGCTTAGCGGCAGGTTCAAATCAGCCCCAGCATTTT.

The J gene is TRBJ2-3, the V gene TRBV5-1, with D uncertain. Germline V gene lookup returns CDR1 SGHRS and CDR2 YFSETQ. This CDR3 region has 15 residues. V shed 0 bases and J shed 0 bases, with 8 bases lying between them. CDR3 DNA sequence: TGCGCCAGCAGCTTGGACCCAACTAGCACAGATACGCAGTATTTT. This encodes CASSLDPTSTDTQYF.

The gene calls are TRBV11-2 and TRBJ1-5; D remains unclear. The V end lost 3 bases, the J end lost 3 bases, and 9 bases lay between the germline ends. Germline V lookup: CDR1 SGHAT, CDR2 FQNNGV. The CDR3 totals 14 residues. Here the CDR3 reads CASSLRPYNQPQHF. The CDR3 DNA follows: TGTGCCAGCAGCTTGCGGCCATACAATCAGCCCCAGCATTTT.

This chain joins TRBV6-1 and TRBJ2-7, with D possibly called TRBD1 or TRBD2 (6 bases each). The V and J ends lost 0 bases and 3 bases respectively, with 12 bases between them. CDR3 size: 15 residues. Germline V gives CDR1 MNHNS, CDR2 SASEGT. This CDR3 reads CASSEAGGLLYEQYF. The CDR3, as DNA: TGTGCCAGCAGTGAAGCTGGGGGGCTACTCTACGAGCAGTACTTC.

In this sample, this clone turned up a few times. The genes are TRBV28 and TRBJ2-7; 9 bases line up with TRBD1. The CDR3 has 16 residues. The V and J ends lost 8 bases and 3 bases, in that order; junction bases with no gene match: 14. The germline gives CDR1 MDHEN, CDR2 SYDVKM. CDR3 protein: CASRRPGQGASYEQYF. In DNA form, the CDR3 reads TGTGCCAGCCGGAGACCGGGACAGGGCGCAAGCTACGAGCAGTACTTC.

The rearrangement uses TRBV19 and TRBJ2-7; no firm D call. The length of the CDR3 is 14 residues. Germline assignment: CDR1 LNHDA and CDR2 SQIVND (reference sequence). The ends were cut back, 5 bases at V and 5 bases at J, with 16 bases in the middle. The CDR3 sequence: CASSLSSVGNEQYF. CDR3 sequence (DNA): TGTGCCAGTAGTTTATCTTCCGTGGGAAACGAGCAGTACTTC.

This clone was seen only a few times. This chain uses TRBV2 with TRBJ1-1; D not resolved. Deletions cut 7 bases from V and 4 bases from J, with 13 bases between. The length of the CDR3 is 13 residues. Germline CDR1 reads SNHLY; CDR2 reads FYNNEI. The CDR3 sequence is CASTQYSGTEAFF. In DNA form, the CDR3 reads TGTGCCAGCACTCAGTACTCGGGCACTGAAGCTTTCTTT. Based on the CDR3 plus reference TRBV2 and TRBJ1-1, the full variable domain is EPEVTQTPSHQVTQMGQEVILRCVPISNHLYFYWYRQILGQKVEFLVSFYNNEISEKSEIFDDQFSVERPDGSNFTLKIRSTKLEDSAMYFCASTQYSGTEAFFGQGTRLTVV.

This clone came up a few times. The chain couples TRBV29-1 to TRBJ2-7, with D tentatively TRBD2 (5 bases). The CDR3 totals 12 residues. Deletions cut 2 bases from V and 3 bases from J, with 8 bases between. Germline V gene lookup returns CDR1 SQVTM and CDR2 ANQGSEA. CDR3 amino acids: CSVERGGYEQYF. CDR3 DNA: TGCAGCGTTGAACGGGGTGGCTACGAGCAGTACTTC.

This clone turned up a few times. The J gene is TRBJ2-7, the V gene TRBV13; D tentatively reads TRBD1 or TRBD2 (5 bases each). The V gene's germline CDR1 is PRHDT and CDR2 FYEKMQ (reference sequence). V was trimmed by 5 bases and J by 13 bases, leaving 12 bases between them. CDR3 length: 10 amino acids. The CDR3 DNA sequence: TGTGCCAGCAGCCCGAGGGGTTTCTACTTC. Amino acid sequence: CASSPRGFYF.

The chain recombines TRBV28 with TRBJ2-1; 9 bases match TRBD1. The junction had 4 bases not matched to a gene; V was cut back by 3 bases and J by 4 bases. Germline V gene lookup returns CDR1 MDHEN and CDR2 SYDVKM. The CDR3 is 15 residues long. The CDR3 spells CASSLGQGGYNEQFF. DNA for the CDR3: TGTGCCAGCAGTTTGGGACAGGGCGGTTACAATGAGCAGTTCTTC.

The gene calls are TRBV4-3 and TRBJ1-5; 9 positions agree with TRBD1. Germline lookup yields CDR1 LGHNA and CDR2 YSLEER. V shed 1 base and J 2 bases; nucleotides not matched to a gene: 9. The length of the CDR3 is 18 residues. The CDR3 here is CASSQGVQGAGGNQPQHF. The CDR3 DNA reads TGCGCCAGCAGCCAAGGGGTACAGGGGGCAGGGGGCAATCAGCCCCAGCATTTT.

The table lists this clone with a few counts. In DNA form, the CDR3 reads TGTGCCAGCAGCGTAATGGCAGTCAAACAAGAGACCCAGTACTTC. The encoded protein is CASSVMAVKQETQYF. The chain carries TRBV9 and TRBJ2-5; D ambiguous. CDR1 SGDLS and CDR2 YYNGEE come from the germline V gene. The CDR3 extends over 15 amino acids. V shed 1 base and J shed 2 bases, with 12 bases lying between them.

A few counts support this clone. The chain has TRBV7-2 and TRBJ2-7; possible D gene TRBD2, 5 bases. V was trimmed by 4 bases and J by 6 bases, leaving 10 bases between them. Looked up from germline, CDR1 is SGHTA and CDR2 is FQGNSA. The CDR3 totals 12 residues. The CDR3 DNA reads as TGTGCCAGCAGCTCATCGGGGTCCGAGCAGTACTTC. Its protein product is CASSSSGSEQYF. Complete variable domain (other parts from reference TRBV7-2 and TRBJ2-7): GAGVSQSPSNKVTEKGKDVELRCDPISGHTALYWYRQSLGQGLEFLIYFQGNSAPDKSGLPSDRFSAERTGGSVSTLTIQRTQQEDSAVYLCASSSSGSEQYFGPGTRLTVT.

In the case of this clone: Other DNA sequences in the same sample also yield this CDR3. This chain uses TRBV9 with TRBJ2-7; tentative D call: TRBD2 (6 bases). Trimming pared 2 bases from V and 3 bases from J, leaving 9 bases between. Germline CDR1 and CDR2: SGDLS and YYNGEE. This CDR3 comprises 13 residues. CDR3: CASSVAGSYEQYF. The CDR3 DNA follows: TGTGCCAGCAGCGTGGCCGGGAGCTACGAGCAGTACTTC. Full variable domain (missing parts from reference TRBV9 and TRBJ2-7): DSGVTQTPKHLITATGQRVTLRCSPRSGDLSVYWYQQSLDQGLQFLIQYYNGEERAKGNILERFSAQQFPDLHSELNLSSLELGDSALYFCASSVAGSYEQYFGPGTRLTVT.

This clone was seen more than once but under ten times. Other DNA sequences in this sample translate to the same CDR3. J is TRBJ2-5 and V is TRBV7-2; D not certain. CDR1 and CDR2 from the germline V gene are SGHTA and FQGNSA. V lost 1 base, J lost 5 bases, and 5 bases lay in between. The CDR3 covers 12 residues. The CDR3 coding sequence is TGTGCCAGCAGCTTAGATAGGGAGACCCAGTACTTC. This sequence encodes CASSLDRETQYF. The full variable domain, with the rest looked up from reference TRBV7-2 and TRBJ2-5, is GAGVSQSPSNKVTEKGKDVELRCDPISGHTALYWYRQSLGQGLEFLIYFQGNSAPDKSGLPSDRFSAERTGGSVSTLTIQRTQQEDSAVYLCASSLDRETQYFGPGTRLLVL.

This clone was seen more than once but under ten times. The genes are TRBV7-3 and TRBJ2-5; 9 positions agree with TRBD1. This CDR3 comprises 15 residues. CDR1 SGHTA and CDR2 FQGTGA come from the germline V gene. Germline trimming cut 3 bases from V and 1 base from J; bases unmatched to any gene: 3. In nucleotides, the CDR3 is TGTGCCAGCAGCTTTACAGGGGGCTCCCAAGAGACCCAGTACTTC. Translation: CASSFTGGSQETQYF.